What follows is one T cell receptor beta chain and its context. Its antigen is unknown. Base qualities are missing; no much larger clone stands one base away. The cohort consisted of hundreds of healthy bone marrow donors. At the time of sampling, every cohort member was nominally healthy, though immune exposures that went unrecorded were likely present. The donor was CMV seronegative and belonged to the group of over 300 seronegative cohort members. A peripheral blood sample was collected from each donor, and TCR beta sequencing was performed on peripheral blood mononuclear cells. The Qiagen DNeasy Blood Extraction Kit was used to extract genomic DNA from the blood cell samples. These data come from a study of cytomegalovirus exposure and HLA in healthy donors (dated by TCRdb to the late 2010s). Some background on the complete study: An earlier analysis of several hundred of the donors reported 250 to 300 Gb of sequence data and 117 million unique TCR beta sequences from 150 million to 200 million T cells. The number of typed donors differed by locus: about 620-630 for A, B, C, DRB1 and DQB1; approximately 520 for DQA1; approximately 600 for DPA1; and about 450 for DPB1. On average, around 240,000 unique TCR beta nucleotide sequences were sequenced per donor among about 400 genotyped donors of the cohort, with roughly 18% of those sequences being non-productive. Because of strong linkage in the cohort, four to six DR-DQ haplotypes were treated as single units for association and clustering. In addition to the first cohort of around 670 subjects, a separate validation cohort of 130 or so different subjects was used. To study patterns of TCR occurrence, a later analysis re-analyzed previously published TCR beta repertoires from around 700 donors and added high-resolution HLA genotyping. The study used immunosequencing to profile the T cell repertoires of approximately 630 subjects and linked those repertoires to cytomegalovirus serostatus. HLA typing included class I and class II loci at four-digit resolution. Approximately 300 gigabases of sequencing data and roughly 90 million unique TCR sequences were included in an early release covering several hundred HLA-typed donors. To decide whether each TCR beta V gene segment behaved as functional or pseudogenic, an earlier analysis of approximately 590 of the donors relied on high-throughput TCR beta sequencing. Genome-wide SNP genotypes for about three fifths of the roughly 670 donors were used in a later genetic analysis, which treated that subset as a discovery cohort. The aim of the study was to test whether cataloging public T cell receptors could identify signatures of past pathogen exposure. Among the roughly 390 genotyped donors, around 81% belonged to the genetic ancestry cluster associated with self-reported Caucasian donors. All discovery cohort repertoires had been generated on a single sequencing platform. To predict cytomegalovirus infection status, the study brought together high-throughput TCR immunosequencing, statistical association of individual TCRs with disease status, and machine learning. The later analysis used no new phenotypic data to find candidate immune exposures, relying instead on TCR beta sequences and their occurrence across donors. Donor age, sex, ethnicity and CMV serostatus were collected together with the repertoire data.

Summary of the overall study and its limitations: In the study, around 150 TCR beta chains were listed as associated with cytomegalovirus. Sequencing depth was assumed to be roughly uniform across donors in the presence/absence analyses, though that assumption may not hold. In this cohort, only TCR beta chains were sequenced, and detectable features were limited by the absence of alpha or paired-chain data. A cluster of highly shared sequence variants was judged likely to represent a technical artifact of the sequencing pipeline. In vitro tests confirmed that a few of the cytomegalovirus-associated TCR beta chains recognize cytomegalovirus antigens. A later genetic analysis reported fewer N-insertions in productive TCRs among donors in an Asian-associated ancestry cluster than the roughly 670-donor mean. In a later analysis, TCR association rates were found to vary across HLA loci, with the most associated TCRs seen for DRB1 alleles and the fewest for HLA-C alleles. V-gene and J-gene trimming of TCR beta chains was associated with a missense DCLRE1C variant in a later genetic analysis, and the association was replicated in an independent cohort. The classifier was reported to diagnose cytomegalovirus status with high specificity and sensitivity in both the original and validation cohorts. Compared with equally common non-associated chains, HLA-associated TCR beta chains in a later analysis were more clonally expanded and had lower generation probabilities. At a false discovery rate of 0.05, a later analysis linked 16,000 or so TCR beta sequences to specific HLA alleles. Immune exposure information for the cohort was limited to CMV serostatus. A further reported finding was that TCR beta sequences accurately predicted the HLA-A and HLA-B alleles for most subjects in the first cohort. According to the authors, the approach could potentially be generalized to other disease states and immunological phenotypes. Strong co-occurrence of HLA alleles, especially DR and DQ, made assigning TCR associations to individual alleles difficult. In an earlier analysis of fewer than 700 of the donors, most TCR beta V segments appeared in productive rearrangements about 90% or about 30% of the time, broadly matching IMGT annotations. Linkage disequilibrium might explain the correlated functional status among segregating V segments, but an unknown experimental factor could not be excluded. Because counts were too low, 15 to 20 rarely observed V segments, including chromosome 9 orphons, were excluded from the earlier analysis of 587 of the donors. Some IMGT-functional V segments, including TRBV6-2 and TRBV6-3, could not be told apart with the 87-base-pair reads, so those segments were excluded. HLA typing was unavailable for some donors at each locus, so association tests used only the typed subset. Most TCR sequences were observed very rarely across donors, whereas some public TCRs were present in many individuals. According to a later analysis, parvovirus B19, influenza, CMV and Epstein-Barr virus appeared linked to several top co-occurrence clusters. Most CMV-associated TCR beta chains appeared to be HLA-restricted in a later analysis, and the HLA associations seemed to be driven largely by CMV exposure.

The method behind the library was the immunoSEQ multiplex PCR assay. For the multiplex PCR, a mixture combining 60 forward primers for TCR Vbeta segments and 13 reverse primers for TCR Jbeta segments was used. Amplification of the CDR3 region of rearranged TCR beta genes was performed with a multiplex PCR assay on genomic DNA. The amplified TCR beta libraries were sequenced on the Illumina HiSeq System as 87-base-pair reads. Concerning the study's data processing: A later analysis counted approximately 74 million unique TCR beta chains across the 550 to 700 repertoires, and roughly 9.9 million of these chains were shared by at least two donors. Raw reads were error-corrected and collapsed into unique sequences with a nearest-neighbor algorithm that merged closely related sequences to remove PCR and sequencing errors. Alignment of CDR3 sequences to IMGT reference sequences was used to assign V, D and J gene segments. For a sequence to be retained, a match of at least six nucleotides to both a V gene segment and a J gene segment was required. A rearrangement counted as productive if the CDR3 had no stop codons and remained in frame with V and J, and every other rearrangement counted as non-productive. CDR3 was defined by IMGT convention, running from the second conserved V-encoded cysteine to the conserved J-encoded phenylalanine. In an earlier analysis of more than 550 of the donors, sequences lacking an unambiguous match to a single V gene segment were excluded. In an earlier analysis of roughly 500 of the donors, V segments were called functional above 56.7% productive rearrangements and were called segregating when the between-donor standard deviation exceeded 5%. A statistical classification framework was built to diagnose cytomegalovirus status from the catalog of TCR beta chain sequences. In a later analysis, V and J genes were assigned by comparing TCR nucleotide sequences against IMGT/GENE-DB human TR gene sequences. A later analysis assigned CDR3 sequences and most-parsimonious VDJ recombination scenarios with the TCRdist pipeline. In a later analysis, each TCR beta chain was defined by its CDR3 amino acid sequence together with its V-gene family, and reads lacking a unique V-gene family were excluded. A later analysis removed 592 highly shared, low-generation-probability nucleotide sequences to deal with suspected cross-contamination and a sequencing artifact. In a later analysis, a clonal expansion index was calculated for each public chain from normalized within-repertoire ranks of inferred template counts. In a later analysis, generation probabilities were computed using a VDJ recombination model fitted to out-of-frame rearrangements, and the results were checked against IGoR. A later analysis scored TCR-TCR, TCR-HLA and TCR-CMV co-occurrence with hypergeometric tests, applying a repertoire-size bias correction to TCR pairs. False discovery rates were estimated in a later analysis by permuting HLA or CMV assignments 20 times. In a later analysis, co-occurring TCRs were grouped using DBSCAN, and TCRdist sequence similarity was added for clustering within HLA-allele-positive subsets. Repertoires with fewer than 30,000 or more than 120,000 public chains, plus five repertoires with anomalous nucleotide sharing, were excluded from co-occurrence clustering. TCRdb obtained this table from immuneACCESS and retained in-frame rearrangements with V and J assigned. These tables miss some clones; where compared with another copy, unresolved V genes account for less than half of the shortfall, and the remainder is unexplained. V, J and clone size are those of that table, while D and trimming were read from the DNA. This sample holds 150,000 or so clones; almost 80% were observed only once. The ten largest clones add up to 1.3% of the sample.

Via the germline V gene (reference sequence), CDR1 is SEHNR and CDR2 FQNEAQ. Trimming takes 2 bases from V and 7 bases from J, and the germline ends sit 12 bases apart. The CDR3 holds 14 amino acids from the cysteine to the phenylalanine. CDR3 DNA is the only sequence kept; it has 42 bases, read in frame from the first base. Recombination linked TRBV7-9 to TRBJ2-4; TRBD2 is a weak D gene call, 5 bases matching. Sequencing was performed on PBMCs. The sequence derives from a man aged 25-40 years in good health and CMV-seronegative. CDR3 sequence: CASSLKAGENIQYF. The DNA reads TGTGCCAGCAGCTTAAAGGCTGGGGAGAACATTCAGTACTTC.